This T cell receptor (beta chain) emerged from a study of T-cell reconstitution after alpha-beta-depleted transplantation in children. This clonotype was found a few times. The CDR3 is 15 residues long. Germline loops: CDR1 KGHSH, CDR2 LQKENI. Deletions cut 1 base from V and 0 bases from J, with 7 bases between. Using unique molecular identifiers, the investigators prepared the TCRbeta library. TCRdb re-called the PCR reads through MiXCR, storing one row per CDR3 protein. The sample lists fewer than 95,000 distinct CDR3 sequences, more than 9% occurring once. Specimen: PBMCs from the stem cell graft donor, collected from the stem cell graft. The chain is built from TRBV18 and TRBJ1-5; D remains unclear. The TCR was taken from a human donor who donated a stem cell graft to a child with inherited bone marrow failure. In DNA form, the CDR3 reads TGTGCCAGCTCACCACTTGCTGATAGCAATCAGCCCCAGCATTTT. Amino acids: CASSPLADSNQPQHF.